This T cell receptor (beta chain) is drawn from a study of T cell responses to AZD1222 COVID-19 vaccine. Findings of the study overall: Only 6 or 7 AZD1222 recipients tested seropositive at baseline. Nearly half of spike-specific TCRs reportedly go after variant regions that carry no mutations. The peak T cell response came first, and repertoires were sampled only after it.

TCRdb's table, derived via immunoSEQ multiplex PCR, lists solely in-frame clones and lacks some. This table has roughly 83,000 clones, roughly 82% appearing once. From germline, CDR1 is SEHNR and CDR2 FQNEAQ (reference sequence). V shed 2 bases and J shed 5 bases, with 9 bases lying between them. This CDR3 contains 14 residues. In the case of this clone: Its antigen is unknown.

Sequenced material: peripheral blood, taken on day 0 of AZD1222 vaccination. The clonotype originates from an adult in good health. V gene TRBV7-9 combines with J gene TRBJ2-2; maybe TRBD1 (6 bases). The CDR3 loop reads CASSLTGWTGELFF. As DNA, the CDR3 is TGTGCCAGCAGCTTAACAGGGTGGACCGGGGAGCTGTTTTTT.